What follows describes a single T cell receptor (beta chain). Antigen: not known. V gave up 0 bases and J gave up 5 bases; unmatched junction bases: 2. This CDR3 has 15 amino acids. In germline, CDR1 is MNHEY, CDR2 SMNVEV (reference sequence). The data originate from a study of CD4+ T cells in melanoma. Study-wide results and caveats: CD8+ T cell, macrophage and B cell function reportedly correlated with neoantigen-specific CD4+ T cells.

Assay: immunoSEQ multiplex PCR; the TCRdb copy retains only in-frame clones and omits some. The sample gives 9,900 or so clones, more than 65% of which show up once; around a fifth is in the top ten. The source is a human donor with melanoma. Sequenced sample: peripheral blood. The chain carries TRBV27 and TRBJ2-1, with 9 bases fitting TRBD2. CDR3: CASSLSRGGNNEQFF. CDR3 DNA: TGTGCCAGCAGTTTATCGCGGGGGGGGAACAATGAGCAGTTCTTC.